This T cell receptor beta chain stems from a study of cytomegalovirus exposure and HLA in healthy donors. The CDR3 has 16 amino acids. The germline V gene has CDR1 LNHDA and CDR2 SQIVND (reference sequence). About this clone: A junction boundary mismatches the germline segment, possibly from a read error. The sample carries other DNA sequences with the same CDR3.

Researchers ran the PCR with 60 Vbeta and 13 Jbeta primers. Data came from immunoSEQ multiplex PCR; TCRdb stores just in-frame clones and leaves some out. The sample consists of approximately 270,000 clones, about four fifths of them appearing once. Unrecorded immune exposures were likely, despite nominal health at sampling. The sequence was collected from a girl between 2 and 10 years old in good health and CMV-seronegative. The sequenced sample was PBMCs. The gene calls are TRBV19 and TRBJ2-7; a weak D match, TRBD2 (6 bases). In DNA, the CDR3 is TGTGCTAGTAGTGGCTGGGGAGAGGAGGGCGCCTACGAGCAGTACTTC. This encodes CASSGWGEEGAYEQYF.